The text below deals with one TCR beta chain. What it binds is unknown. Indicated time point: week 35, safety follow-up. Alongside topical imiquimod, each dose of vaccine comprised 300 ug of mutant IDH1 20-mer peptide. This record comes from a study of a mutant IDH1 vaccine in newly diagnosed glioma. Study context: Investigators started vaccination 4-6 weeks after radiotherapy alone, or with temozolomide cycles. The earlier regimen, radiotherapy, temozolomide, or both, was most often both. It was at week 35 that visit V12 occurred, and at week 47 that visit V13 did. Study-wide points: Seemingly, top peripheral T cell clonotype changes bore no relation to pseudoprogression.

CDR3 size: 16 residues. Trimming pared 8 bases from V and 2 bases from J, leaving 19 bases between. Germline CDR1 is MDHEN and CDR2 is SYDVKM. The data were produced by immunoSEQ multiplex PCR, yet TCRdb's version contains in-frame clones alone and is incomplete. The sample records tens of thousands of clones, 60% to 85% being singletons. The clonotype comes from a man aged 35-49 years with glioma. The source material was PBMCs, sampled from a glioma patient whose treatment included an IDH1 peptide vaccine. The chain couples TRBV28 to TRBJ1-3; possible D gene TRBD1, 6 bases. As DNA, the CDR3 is TGTGCCAGCTCAAGCCCGTCAGGGGCAACTGGAAACACCATATATTTT. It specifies CASSSPSGATGNTIYF.